Given below is one TCR beta chain in context. There is no known antigen for this receptor. No quality values exist for individual bases; no much larger clone is one base distant. CDR1 is given as MDHEN and CDR2 as SYDVKM, both from the germline V gene. The CDR3 runs 14 amino acids, cysteine and phenylalanine included. Solely the CDR3 DNA is kept, with 42 bases framed from the first base. Trimming at the junction amounts to 5 bases on V and 2 bases on J, and the germline ends lie 10 bases apart. The library was prepared using the immunoSEQ multiplex PCR assay. To provide template for TCR sequencing, every sample had RNA extracted and reverse transcribed into cDNA. First-strand cDNA was synthesized with SuperScript III using a 2:1 mix of oligo-dT and random hexamers. A synthetic immune receptor repertoire was used to gauge amplification bias, and whatever bias remained was removed computationally. The authors' analysis ran thus. Raw reads were preprocessed for error removal, and CDR3 was defined according to IMGT conventions as running from the conserved cysteine to phenylalanine. To get clonality, Shannon entropy was normalized by log2 of the number of productive unique TCRs and the result was subtracted from 1. Scalp TCRbeta sequences were cross-referenced with sorted blood CD4 and CD8 repertoires so that the CD4 or CD8 identity of scalp clones could be inferred. The table was pulled from immuneACCESS by TCRdb, which kept in-frame rearrangements only. Such tables lose some clones; where checked, under half of the loss comes from unresolved V genes, and the rest has no known cause. The V and J calls and clone size were taken over from that table, and D and trimming were inferred from the DNA. This sample has fewer than 25,000 clones in its table, and 59% of those were observed once. The leading ten clones occupy 7% to 10% of the sample.

These data belong to a study of CD8+ T cells in alopecia areata (dated by TCRdb to about 2018). Regarding the research as a whole: Treated patients were enrolled in an open-label pilot trial of oral tofacitinib at 5 to 10 mg twice daily for moderate-to-severe alopecia areata. Human TCRbeta sequencing covered scalp tissue and sorted CD4+ and CD8+ peripheral blood T cells from patchy and totalis/universalis alopecia areata patients and healthy controls. Disease severity in treated patients was measured with the SALT score, which quantifies the percentage of affected scalp surface area. The RNA source kit depended on sample type: the PAXgene miRNA kit for fixed scalp, the miRNeasy kit for PBMCs, and the RNeasy kit for mouse skin. Tofacitinib was administered for 6 to 18 months, and 6 months of follow-up off drug were then conducted to assess delayed response and recurrence. Clonality in the scalp was compared among normal scalp (n=4), patchy alopecia areata scalp (n=8), and alopecia totalis/universalis scalp (n=8). immunoSEQ multiplex PCR using 35 Vbeta forward primers and 13 Jbeta reverse primers was used to amplify TCRbeta CDR3 regions. High-throughput TCRbeta sequencing was used to examine T cell clonal expansion in alopecia areata in both the C3H/HeJ mouse model and human patients. Biopsies were taken from tofacitinib-treated patients at baseline and at 4 and 24 weeks of treatment, and a later scalp biopsy was taken in several of the tofacitinib-treated patients.

Results the study describes overall, beyond this receptor: Shared TCR sequences between patients were less evident than in mice, which may be partly attributable to HLA diversity in the patient population. Higher clonality and more expanded CD8+ clones were observed in lesional scalp than in normal scalp, particularly in alopecia totalis/universalis, a finding suggestive of antigenic drive. Because the treated cohort was small and included a single nonresponder, larger studies are needed to assess links between baseline CD8+ expansion and response. With tofacitinib, both scalp clonality and the number of expanded CD8+ clones among the top 100 scalp clones went down significantly. Unlike mouse skin, which is dominated by gammadelta T cells, normal human skin has resident alphabeta T cells that are also sequenced, and this complicates analysis of the scalp TCR repertoire. Many expanded lesional clones were found to persist in scalp and blood during tofacitinib treatment, and relapse after treatment cessation may be partly explained by this persistence.

The time point label for this specimen denotes: around 28 days on oral tofacitinib. The treatment or condition label of this sample denotes: oral pan-JAK inhibitor, 5-10 mg twice daily. Lesional scalp punch biopsies and peripheral blood were collected from alopecia areata patients. Scalp biopsies from humans were placed right away in PAXgene tissue containers for fixation. The sequenced sample was skin, obtained at week 4, from a patient treated with tofacitinib. The sequence came from a human donor with alopecia areata. The chain is assembled from TRBV28 and TRBJ1-5; no confident D gene assignment can be made. CDR3 sequence: CASSRLVGNQPQHF. Here is the DNA: TGTGCCAGCAGTCGCCTCGTCGGCAATCAGCCCCAGCATTTT. Extended through the reference TRBV28 and TRBJ1-5 proteins, this CDR3 yields the full variable domain: DVKVTQSSRYLVKRTGEKVFLECVQDMDHENMFWYRQDPGLGLRLIYFSYDVKMKEKGDIPEGYSVSREKKERFSLILESASTNQTSMYLCASSRLVGNQPQHFGDGTRLSIL.